The 4 T cell receptor beta chains listed next were all sequenced from one sample in a study of blood T cell repertoires in COVID-19 (TCRdb year 2020). The library was prepared using the immunoSEQ multiplex PCR assay. TCRdb provides this immuneACCESS table in a form limited to in-frame rearrangements. Some clones are lacking; in checked studies, under half of them reflect an unresolved V gene, and why the rest are absent is not known. The sample table lists some 150,000 clones, 85% of them with a count of one. The ten largest make up 2.5% to 3.5% of the sample. Sequencing input: peripheral blood. These receptors originate from a man in his fifties or sixties with acute or convalescent COVID-19.

The CDR3 bases are TGTGCCACCAGCTTAACGACAGATGGAAACACCATATATTTT. The encoded protein is CATSLTTDGNTIYF. The chain employs TRBV15 and TRBJ1-3; possibly TRBD1 for D (5 bases). Germline values: CDR1 LNHNV, CDR2 YYDKDF (reference sequence). This CDR3 spans 14 amino acids. V lost 5 bases and J lost 3, with 11 bases in between.

V is TRBV2 and J is TRBJ2-2; 9 bases map to TRBD2. V shed 6 bases and J 5 bases; nucleotides not matched to a gene: 4. CDR3 size: 14 residues. Germline lookup yields CDR1 SNHLY and CDR2 FYNNEI. CDR3 nucleotide sequence: TGTGCCAGCAGAACGGGACTAGCTACCGGGGAGCTGTTTTTT. Amino acids: CASRTGLATGELFF.

The chain has TRBV19 and TRBJ1-5; D uncertain. The CDR3 covers 12 residues. Germline lookup yields CDR1 LNHDA and CDR2 SQIVND (reference sequence). Trimming cost V 4 bases and J 5 bases, with 6 bases left between them. CDR3 DNA: TGTGCCAGTAGTACCCCTTATCAGCCCCAGCATTTT. It is translated as CASSTPYQPQHF.

The V call is TRBV10-3, the J call TRBJ1-2; 11 bases map to TRBD1. The CDR3 totals 16 residues. Germline assignment: CDR1 ENHRY and CDR2 SYGVKD. V shed 7 bases, J shed 0 bases, and the junction held 7 bases outside the gene matches. CDR3 nucleotide sequence: TGTGCCATCACCCCGGGACAGGGGGGAGCTAACTATGGCTACACCTTC. Translating gives CAITPGQGGANYGYTF.